This T cell receptor (beta chain) was retrieved from a study of T-cell reconstitution after alpha-beta-depleted transplantation in children. J was trimmed by 8 bases and V by 1 base; bases with no gene match: 5. Germline V gene lookup returns CDR1 SGHRS and CDR2 YFSETQ. The CDR3 covers 14 residues. For TCRbeta, the library was prepared with unique molecular identifiers. TCRdb itself ran the PCR reads through MiXCR, one entry per CDR3 protein. The sample gives roughly 200,000 distinct CDR3 sequences, roughly 15% of which show up once; less than 15% is in the top ten. V usage is TRBV5-1 and J usage is TRBJ1-4; 7 bases agree with TRBD1. The TCR originated in a human donor who donated a stem cell graft to a child with acute lymphoblastic leukemia. The sample consisted of PBMCs from the stem cell graft donor, taken from the stem cell graft. The CDR3 sequence: CASSLQGEREKLFF. Written as DNA, the CDR3 is TGCGCCAGCAGCTTGCAGGGGGAGAGGGAAAAACTGTTTTTT.